Listed below are T cell receptor beta chains from one sample, sequenced in a study of regulatory T cells in long-lasting Graves disease. TCRdb passed the multiplex PCR reads through MiXCR, listing each CDR3 protein once. The table lists 680,000 or so distinct CDR3 sequences, about 15% of them singletons, with about 18% in the top ten. Separately, the same data were catalogued under a study of T cells in Graves' hyperthyroidism and ophthalmopathy.

Sequencing used peripheral blood mononuclear cells (PBMCs), obtained at new diagnosis, from a patient treated with antithyroid drugs. These receptors were taken from a woman aged 25 to 45 with Graves disease. Both conserved end residues are part of each CDR3. The order of the fields is D gene, J gene, V gene, clone size, CDR3 DNA, CDR3 protein. The D gene is left open where the match is weak. Clone size is stated in some rows and not others, as once, few, many or a class when expanded.

D: TRBD2; J: TRBJ2-1; V: TRBV20-1; size: many; DNA: TGCAGTGCTAACCTGGGACTAGCGGAATCCTACAATGAGCAGTTCTTC; CDR3: CSANLGLAESYNEQFF
D: NA; J: TRBJ2-2; V: TRBV20-1; size: few; DNA: TGCAGTGCCCCGGCCTATACGGGGGGCGCTTATACCGGGGAGCTGTTTTTT; CDR3: CSAPAYTGGAYTGELFF
D: TRBD2; J: TRBJ2-7; V: TRBV29-1; size: NA; DNA: TGCAGCGTTGGGGGGGGAGGCTTGGGGCAGTACTTC; CDR3: CSVGGGGLGQYF
D: NA; J: TRBJ1-5; V: TRBV28; size: many; DNA: TGTGCCACCCTCGAGAGGGCATCCAATAGCAATCAGCCCCAGCATTTT; CDR3: CATLERASNSNQPQHF
D: TRBD2; J: TRBJ2-5; V: TRBV5-1; size: NA; DNA: TGCGCCAGCAGCGGGAGCACTAGCGGGAGACATGAGACCCAGTACTTC; CDR3: CASSGSTSGRHETQYF
D: NA; J: TRBJ2-7; V: TRBV28; size: many; DNA: TGTGCCAGCAGCTTGACCCGTAGCTCCTACGAGCAGTACTTC; CDR3: CASSLTRSSYEQYF
D: NA; J: TRBJ2-7; V: TRBV6-1; size: many; DNA: TGTGCCAGCAGTCTCGGGGGGACAGGACGCTACGAGCAGTACTTC; CDR3: CASSLGGTGRYEQYF
D: NA; J: TRBJ1-5; V: TRBV30; size: many; DNA: TGTGCCTGGAGCCGGGGTAGCAATCAGCCCCAGCATTTT; CDR3: CAWSRGSNQPQHF
D: NA; J: TRBJ1-2; V: TRBV28; size: many; DNA: TGTGCCAGCAGCGCTCCCGGGACTCCCTATGGCTACACCTTC; CDR3: CASSAPGTPYGYTF
D: NA; J: TRBJ2-5; V: TRBV20-1; size: NA; DNA: TGCAGTGCTAGGCCTATGGGATACCAAGAGACCCAGTACTTC; CDR3: CSARPMGYQETQYF
D: NA; J: TRBJ1-5; V: TRBV2; size: many; DNA: TGTGCCAGCAGTGATCCCGGGGTCGGAGGCAATCAGCCCCAGCATTTT; CDR3: CASSDPGVGGNQPQHF
D: NA; J: TRBJ1-1; V: TRBV6-1; size: many; DNA: TGTGCCAGCCGGACCCGGACAGTGAACACTGAAGCTTTCTTT; CDR3: CASRTRTVNTEAFF
D: TRBD1; J: TRBJ1-2; V: TRBV28; size: many; DNA: TGTGCCAGCAGCGACAGGGAGCTGGATGCTAACTATGGCTACACCTTC; CDR3: CASSDRELDANYGYTF
D: NA; J: TRBJ2-2; V: TRBV24-1; size: many; DNA: TGTGCCACCAGTGATTTGGACGGACGGGGGAAAACCGGGGAGCTGTTTTTT; CDR3: CATSDLDGRGKTGELFF
D: TRBD2; J: TRBJ2-1; V: TRBV28; size: many; DNA: TGTGCCAGCAGTTTACAGGGACTAGCGGGAAGAAATGAGCAGTTCTTC; CDR3: CASSLQGLAGRNEQFF
D: TRBD2; J: TRBJ2-2; V: TRBV9; size: many; DNA: TGTGCCAGCAGCTATACTAGCGAGGCGTATGGCGGGGAGCTGTTTTTT; CDR3: CASSYTSEAYGGELFF
D: NA; J: TRBJ2-7; V: TRBV10-3; size: few; DNA: TGTGCCATCCGATCGGGGACGAGGGAGGTCGACGAGCAGTACTTC; CDR3: CAIRSGTREVDEQYF
D: NA; J: TRBJ1-1; V: TRBV2; size: many; DNA: TGTGCCAGGGACCGGGGATTTCGAAACCAAGACACTGAAGCTTTCTTT; CDR3: CARDRGFRNQDTEAFF
D: TRBD1; J: TRBJ2-1; V: TRBV12-3/TRBV12-4; size: NA; DNA: TGTGCCAGCAGGTCCCCCGGGACAGACTACAATGAGCAGTTCTTC; CDR3: CASRSPGTDYNEQFF
D: NA; J: TRBJ1-4; V: TRBV27; size: many; DNA: TGTGCCAGCAGTGGGGTATTAGGGGACTCAGCTAATGAAAAACTGTTTTTT; CDR3: CASSGVLGDSANEKLFF
D: NA; J: TRBJ2-5; V: TRBV19; size: few; DNA: TGTGCCAGTAGTATAACCGGAGGGCAGGAGACCCAGTACTTC; CDR3: CASSITGGQETQYF
D: NA; J: TRBJ1-5; V: TRBV6-1; size: few; DNA: TGTGCCAGCAGTGAGACAGGATCCAATCAGCCCCAGCATTTT; CDR3: CASSETGSNQPQHF